This T cell receptor beta chain was captured by sequencing in a study of shared clonotypes between healthy human individuals. Background on the study: CD4 naive and memory got three plates each, CD8 naive two, CD8 memory one.

Remarks on this clone: Its antigen remains unidentified.

Selected positively for CCR7 and CD45RO-negative, naive CD8 cells excluded terminally differentiated effector memory CD45RA+ cells. Generated by immunoSEQ multiplex PCR, the TCRdb table keeps only in-frame clones and is missing some. The sample records more than 600,000 clones, about 90% being singletons. The CDR3 has 13 residues. Trimming left V 3 bases short and J 2 bases short, with 6 bases between. Germline CDR1 MNHEY, CDR2 SMNVEV (reference sequence). General study findings and limits: Depth of sequencing was expected to influence donor clonotype sharing.

This receptor was taken from a man under 40 in good health. This chain links TRBV27 with TRBJ2-3; D unclear. What was sequenced was naive CD8+ T cells sorted from blood. The CDR3 region has the DNA TGTGCCAGCAGTTTTGCACCCACAGATACGCAGTATTTT. Encoded protein: CASSFAPTDTQYF.